These T cell receptor beta chains were read from a single sample in a study of cytomegalovirus exposure and HLA in healthy donors. Only in-frame clones appear in the TCRdb table, and some are missing; sequencing was by immunoSEQ multiplex PCR. The sample shows under 200,000 clones, roughly 96% of them seen only once. The source material was PBMCs. Receptors originate from a woman aged 18-29 years in good health and CMV-seronegative. The CDR3 runs from the conserved cysteine through the conserved F or W. A D gene is named only where the DNA matches it firmly. Clone size is given for some rows only: seen once, a few or many times, or a class if the clone is expanded.

clone size: once
J gene: TRBJ2-7
V gene: TRBV7-3
D gene: TRBD1
CDR3 protein: CASRYPGQGAAISYEQYF
CDR3 DNA: TGTGCCAGCAGATATCCGGGACAGGGGGCCGCGATCTCCTACGAGCAGTACTTC

clone size: NA
J gene: TRBJ1-2
V gene: TRBV19
D gene: NA
CDR3 protein: CASSEGTLNYGYTF
CDR3 DNA: TGTGCCAGTAGTGAGGGAACATTAAACTATGGCTACACCTTC

clone size: NA
J gene: TRBJ1-1
V gene: TRBV19
D gene: NA
CDR3 protein: CASSRKQSYYTEAFF
CDR3 DNA: TGTGCCAGTAGTAGGAAACAGTCCTATTACACTGAAGCTTTCTTT

clone size: NA
J gene: TRBJ1-5
V gene: TRBV19
D gene: TRBD1
CDR3 protein: CASSKGTDSNQPQHF
CDR3 DNA: TGTGCCAGTAGTAAGGGGACAGATAGCAATCAGCCCCAGCATTTT

clone size: NA
J gene: TRBJ1-5
V gene: TRBV10-3
D gene: NA
CDR3 protein: CAISESPADSRRNQPQHF
CDR3 DNA: TGTGCCATCAGTGAGTCTCCAGCTGATTCTAGGCGCAATCAGCCCCAGCATTTT

clone size: NA
J gene: TRBJ1-5
V gene: TRBV6-5
D gene: TRBD1
CDR3 protein: CASSYSAGTANQPQHF
CDR3 DNA: TGTGCCAGCAGTTACTCGGCCGGGACAGCCAATCAGCCCCAGCATTTT

clone size: NA
J gene: TRBJ2-7
V gene: TRBV14
D gene: TRBD1
CDR3 protein: CASSQDVGTGGSEQYF
CDR3 DNA: TGTGCCAGCAGCCAAGATGTGGGGACAGGGGGCTCCGAGCAGTACTTC

clone size: NA
J gene: TRBJ2-7
V gene: TRBV2
D gene: TRBD2
CDR3 protein: CASCGGLASYEQYF
CDR3 DNA: TGTGCCAGCTGCGGGGGACTAGCTTCCTACGAGCAGTACTTC

clone size: once
J gene: TRBJ2-1
V gene: TRBV30
D gene: NA
CDR3 protein: CAWSRQVGEQFF
CDR3 DNA: TGTGCCTGGAGTCGACAGGTGGGTGAGCAGTTCTTC

clone size: NA
J gene: TRBJ2-5
V gene: TRBV12-5
D gene: NA
CDR3 protein: CASGPQIAQYF
CDR3 DNA: TGTGCTAGTGGTCCGCAGATTGCCCAGTACTTC

clone size: once
J gene: TRBJ1-4
V gene: TRBV4-1
D gene: TRBD1
CDR3 protein: CASSQNTGGDNEKLFF
CDR3 DNA: TGCGCCAGCAGCCAAAACACAGGGGGGGATAATGAAAAACTGTTTTTT

clone size: once
J gene: TRBJ1-2
V gene: TRBV2
D gene: TRBD1
CDR3 protein: CASADRGPLPNYGYTF
CDR3 DNA: TGTGCCAGCGCCGACAGGGGGCCTCTCCCTAACTATGGCTACACCTTC

clone size: NA
J gene: TRBJ1-5
V gene: TRBV6-5
D gene: TRBD1
CDR3 protein: CASLPGQSNQPQHF
CDR3 DNA: TGTGCCAGCTTACCGGGACAGAGCAATCAGCCCCAGCATTTT

clone size: NA
J gene: TRBJ1-5
V gene: TRBV6-1
D gene: TRBD1
CDR3 protein: CATMRTGANFQPQHF
CDR3 DNA: TGTGCCACCATGAGGACAGGGGCTAATTTTCAGCCCCAGCATTTT

clone size: NA
J gene: TRBJ1-2
V gene: TRBV6-5
D gene: NA
CDR3 protein: CASRNTGVYGYTF
CDR3 DNA: TGTGCCAGCAGAAACACAGGAGTCTATGGCTACACCTTC

clone size: NA
J gene: TRBJ2-5
V gene: TRBV6-5
D gene: TRBD1
CDR3 protein: CASSPGRGIEETQYF
CDR3 DNA: TGTGCCAGCAGTCCCGGCAGGGGGATTGAAGAGACCCAGTACTTC

clone size: NA
J gene: TRBJ1-2
V gene: TRBV18
D gene: NA
CDR3 protein: CASSPLGAFYGYTF
CDR3 DNA: TGTGCCAGCTCACCGCTAGGGGCCTTCTATGGCTACACCTTC

clone size: NA
J gene: TRBJ2-7
V gene: TRBV9
D gene: NA
CDR3 protein: CASSVQGGTYEQYF
CDR3 DNA: TGTGCCAGCAGCGTGCAGGGGGGAACCTACGAGCAGTACTTC

clone size: NA
J gene: TRBJ2-7
V gene: TRBV5-8
D gene: NA
CDR3 protein: CASSGGTVVGSSYEQYF
CDR3 DNA: TGTGCCAGCAGCGGGGGCACGGTAGTGGGGAGCTCCTACGAGCAGTACTTC

clone size: NA
J gene: TRBJ2-3
V gene: TRBV7-6
D gene: NA
CDR3 protein: CASSSGLASTDTQYF
CDR3 DNA: TGTGCCAGCAGCTCGGGACTCGCTAGCACAGATACGCAGTATTTT

clone size: many
J gene: TRBJ2-3
V gene: TRBV9
D gene: NA
CDR3 protein: CASSPRGGGRGTDTQYF
CDR3 DNA: TGTGCCAGCAGCCCACGTGGAGGGGGCCGGGGTACAGATACGCAGTATTTT

clone size: NA
J gene: TRBJ2-7
V gene: TRBV7-2
D gene: TRBD1
CDR3 protein: CASSFTGTDTYEQYF
CDR3 DNA: TGTGCCAGCAGCTTTACCGGGACAGACACCTACGAGCAGTACTTC

clone size: NA
J gene: TRBJ2-7
V gene: TRBV6-4
D gene: TRBD1
CDR3 protein: CASSDSGRGLCEQYF
CDR3 DNA: TGTGCCAGCAGTGACTCCGGCAGGGGGCTGTGCGAGCAGTACTTC

clone size: NA
J gene: TRBJ2-3
V gene: TRBV6-6
D gene: NA
CDR3 protein: CASSYTTGTQYF
CDR3 DNA: TGTGCCAGCAGTTACACTACGGGTACGCAGTATTTT

clone size: NA
J gene: TRBJ2-7
V gene: TRBV5-1
D gene: TRBD2
CDR3 protein: CASSLGPGRGAFYEQYF
CDR3 DNA: TGCGCCAGCAGCTTGGGGCCTGGGCGGGGGGCCTTCTACGAGCAGTACTTC

clone size: NA
J gene: TRBJ1-6
V gene: TRBV7-8
D gene: NA
CDR3 protein: CASSLDGAGSPLHF
CDR3 DNA: TGTGCCAGCAGCTTAGATGGGGCTGGTTCACCCCTCCACTTT

clone size: NA
J gene: TRBJ1-6
V gene: TRBV5-4
D gene: TRBD1
CDR3 protein: CASSTSRDRVNSPLHF
CDR3 DNA: TGTGCCAGCAGCACCTCCCGGGACAGGGTTAATTCACCCCTCCACTTT

clone size: NA
J gene: TRBJ2-3
V gene: TRBV6-6
D gene: TRBD1
CDR3 protein: CASSSGGGSTDTQYF
CDR3 DNA: TGTGCCAGCAGCTCAGGGGGTGGGAGCACAGATACGCAGTATTTT

clone size: NA
J gene: TRBJ2-1
V gene: TRBV7-8
D gene: NA
CDR3 protein: CASSLVMARVDEQFF
CDR3 DNA: TGTGCCAGCAGCTTAGTCATGGCTAGAGTTGATGAGCAGTTCTTC

clone size: NA
J gene: TRBJ1-2
V gene: TRBV29-1
D gene: NA
CDR3 protein: CSVEDSRGFNYGYTF
CDR3 DNA: TGCAGCGTTGAAGATTCCAGGGGATTTAACTATGGCTACACCTTC

clone size: NA
J gene: TRBJ2-7
V gene: TRBV6-1
D gene: TRBD1
CDR3 protein: CASSVGQGSSYEQYF
CDR3 DNA: TGTGCCAGCAGTGTAGGACAGGGGAGCTCCTACGAGCAGTACTTC

clone size: NA
J gene: TRBJ1-2
V gene: TRBV7-2
D gene: NA
CDR3 protein: CASSPSSLYGYTF
CDR3 DNA: TGTGCCAGCAGCCCCTCGAGCCTCTATGGCTACACCTTC

clone size: NA
J gene: TRBJ1-2
V gene: TRBV29-1
D gene: TRBD1
CDR3 protein: CSVEKGGGNYGYTF
CDR3 DNA: TGCAGCGTTGAGAAAGGGGGCGGCAACTATGGCTACACCTTC

clone size: NA
J gene: TRBJ2-7
V gene: TRBV6-5
D gene: TRBD2
CDR3 protein: CASTSTSGGAYEQYF
CDR3 DNA: TGTGCCAGCACCTCGACTAGCGGGGGGGCCTACGAGCAGTACTTC

clone size: NA
J gene: TRBJ1-5
V gene: TRBV19
D gene: NA
CDR3 protein: CASRTRGGGQPQHF
CDR3 DNA: TGTGCCAGTAGAACGAGGGGGGGTGGTCAGCCCCAGCATTTT

clone size: NA
J gene: TRBJ2-4
V gene: TRBV19
D gene: NA
CDR3 protein: CASSTPSGRKSKNIQYF
CDR3 DNA: TGTGCCAGTAGTACTCCGTCGGGGAGGAAGTCTAAAAACATTCAGTACTTC

clone size: NA
J gene: TRBJ2-6
V gene: TRBV4-1
D gene: TRBD1
CDR3 protein: CASSQGGQRILSGANVLTF
CDR3 DNA: TGCGCCAGCAGCCAAGGGGGACAGCGGATTCTCTCTGGGGCCAACGTCCTGACTTTC

clone size: NA
J gene: TRBJ1-1
V gene: TRBV18
D gene: NA
CDR3 protein: CASSLRENTEAFF
CDR3 DNA: TGTGCCAGCTCCCTCAGGGAGAACACTGAAGCTTTCTTT

clone size: NA
J gene: TRBJ2-5
V gene: TRBV7-5
D gene: NA
CDR3 protein: CARGQGDSTETQYF
CDR3 DNA: TGTGCCAGAGGACAGGGGGATTCAACGGAGACCCAGTACTTC

clone size: NA
J gene: TRBJ2-3
V gene: TRBV7-2
D gene: NA
CDR3 protein: CASSFETITGGTQYF
CDR3 DNA: TGTGCCAGCAGCTTCGAGACTATCACGGGGGGCACGCAGTATTTT

clone size: NA
J gene: TRBJ2-1
V gene: TRBV30
D gene: TRBD2
CDR3 protein: CAWSVRSSGGPGRSEQFF
CDR3 DNA: TGTGCCTGGAGTGTAAGGTCTAGCGGGGGCCCCGGACGGAGTGAGCAGTTCTTC

clone size: NA
J gene: TRBJ2-7
V gene: TRBV7-2
D gene: NA
CDR3 protein: CASSLVKGSWEQYF
CDR3 DNA: TGTGCCAGCAGCTTAGTAAAAGGGAGTTGGGAGCAGTACTTC

clone size: NA
J gene: TRBJ1-5
V gene: TRBV10-3
D gene: NA
CDR3 protein: CAISEGQSNQPQHF
CDR3 DNA: TGTGCCATCAGTGAGGGGCAGAGCAATCAGCCCCAGCATTTT

clone size: NA
J gene: TRBJ1-1
V gene: TRBV6-6
D gene: NA
CDR3 protein: CASSENRVGSEAFF
CDR3 DNA: TGTGCCAGCAGCGAAAACAGGGTAGGCTCTGAAGCTTTCTTT

clone size: NA
J gene: TRBJ2-7
V gene: TRBV6-5
D gene: NA
CDR3 protein: CASSYSRGAREQYF
CDR3 DNA: TGTGCCAGCAGTTACTCCCGGGGGGCAAGAGAGCAGTACTTC

clone size: NA
J gene: TRBJ1-5
V gene: TRBV7-8
D gene: NA
CDR3 protein: CASSLEAGDQPQHF
CDR3 DNA: TGTGCCAGCAGCTTAGAGGCGGGAGATCAGCCCCAGCATTTT

clone size: NA
J gene: TRBJ1-3
V gene: TRBV19
D gene: NA
CDR3 protein: CASSIGGSSGNTIYF
CDR3 DNA: TGTGCCAGTAGTATTGGGGGGAGCTCTGGAAACACCATATATTTT

clone size: NA
J gene: TRBJ1-2
V gene: TRBV7-9
D gene: TRBD1
CDR3 protein: CASNRQGAGYGYTF
CDR3 DNA: TGTGCCAGCAACCGACAGGGAGCGGGCTATGGCTACACCTTC

clone size: once
J gene: TRBJ1-4
V gene: TRBV6-5
D gene: TRBD1
CDR3 protein: CASSYSGQFNEKLFF
CDR3 DNA: TGTGCCAGCAGTTACTCGGGACAGTTTAATGAAAAACTGTTTTTT

clone size: NA
J gene: TRBJ1-2
V gene: TRBV15
D gene: NA
CDR3 protein: CATSRDRVYGYTF
CDR3 DNA: TGTGCCACCAGCAGAGATCGGGTGTATGGCTACACCTTC

clone size: NA
J gene: TRBJ2-5
V gene: TRBV5-1
D gene: NA
CDR3 protein: CASSDPEGRLETQYF
CDR3 DNA: TGCGCCAGCAGCGACCCGGAGGGCCGCTTAGAGACCCAGTACTTC

clone size: NA
J gene: TRBJ2-1
V gene: TRBV13
D gene: TRBD2
CDR3 protein: CASSSGTTHEQFF
CDR3 DNA: TGTGCCAGCAGCTCAGGGACTACCCATGAGCAGTTCTTC

clone size: NA
J gene: TRBJ2-2
V gene: TRBV11-2
D gene: NA
CDR3 protein: CASSLAGFAGELFF
CDR3 DNA: TGTGCCAGCAGCTTAGCGGGGTTCGCCGGGGAGCTGTTTTTT

clone size: NA
J gene: TRBJ1-2
V gene: TRBV7-3
D gene: NA
CDR3 protein: CASSSYGGPADGYTF
CDR3 DNA: TGTGCCAGCAGCTCCTACGGGGGACCGGCGGATGGCTACACCTTC